This TCR beta chain was sequenced during a study of blood T cell repertoires in COVID-19. The overall study: The United States, Italy and Spain supplied acute and convalescent COVID-19 samples. The analysed material was cDNA or gDNA that came from T cells, B-cell-depleted T cells, or PBMCs.

Per the study methods: Scientists estimated how many nucleated cells there were by amplifying reference gene primers. Sequenced by immunoSEQ multiplex PCR; TCRdb stores in-frame clones only, minus some. V, J and clone size reflect that table, while D and trimming were determined from the DNA. The profile covers 95,000 to 110,000 clones, with approximately 89% appearing a single time and roughly a sixth taken by the ten largest. Only one count was recorded for this clone. Sequenced material: peripheral blood. The clonotype originates from a woman older than 75 in a cohort sampled during active COVID-19.

DNA of the CDR3: TGTGCCAGCAGGACCGGGAGCACAGATACGCAGTATTTT. Residues: CASRTGSTDTQYF. The chain carries TRBV6-6 and TRBJ2-3, with unresolved D. The CDR3 runs to 13 residues. The V gene lost 6 bases and the J gene lost 0 bases, with 7 bases spanning the gap. Germline V CDR1 and CDR2: MNHNY, SVGAGI (reference sequence).